Here is one TCR beta chain with its context. The target antigen is unknown. This CDR3 has 16 residues. The germline CDR1 and CDR2 sequences are SGHTA and FQGNSA. The data were taken from a study of CXCR3-negative and CXCR3-positive naive CD8 T cells. It was by 5' RACE with UMI labels that the TRB cDNA libraries were prepared. From the 5' RACE reads, TCRdb lists one entry per CDR3 protein and no DNA. The sample's table shows 37,000 or so distinct CDR3 sequences. Whole-study findings and limits: For naive cells, CXCR3-negative and CXCR3-positive subsets had similar TRBV-TRBJ usage; for memory cells, usage differed. Fresh PBMCs went into most assays, and CXCR3 expression partly declined after cryopreservation. In both naive subsets diversity was comparably high, whereas memory CD8+ cells showed much lower diversity.

The sample comprised memory CD8+ T cells from blood. The source is a human donor in good health. Some clones in this sample may be carry-over from other donors' samples. The chain links TRBV7-2 to TRBJ1-4; TCRdb's D gene call, TRBD1, goes unchecked for lack of DNA. CDR3 loop: CASSLAAGTGNEKLFF.